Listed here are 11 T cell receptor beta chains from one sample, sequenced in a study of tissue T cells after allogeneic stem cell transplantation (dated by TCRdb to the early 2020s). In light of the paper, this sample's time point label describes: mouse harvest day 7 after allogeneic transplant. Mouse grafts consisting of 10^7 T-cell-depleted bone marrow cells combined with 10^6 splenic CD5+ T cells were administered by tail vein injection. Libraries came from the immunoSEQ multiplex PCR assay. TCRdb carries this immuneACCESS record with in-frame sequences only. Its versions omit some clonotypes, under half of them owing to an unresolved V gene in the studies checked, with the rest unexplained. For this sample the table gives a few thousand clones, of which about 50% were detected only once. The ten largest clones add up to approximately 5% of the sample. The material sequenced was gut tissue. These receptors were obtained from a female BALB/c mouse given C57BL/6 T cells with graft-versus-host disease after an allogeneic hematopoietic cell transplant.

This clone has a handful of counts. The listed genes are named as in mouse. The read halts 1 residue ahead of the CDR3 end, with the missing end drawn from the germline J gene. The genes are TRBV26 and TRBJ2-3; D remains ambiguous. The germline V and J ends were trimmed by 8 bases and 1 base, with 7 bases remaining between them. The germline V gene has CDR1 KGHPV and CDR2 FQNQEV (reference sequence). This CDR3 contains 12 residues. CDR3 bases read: TGTGCCAGCGGGCCGGGTGCAGAAACGCTGTAT. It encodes CASGPGAETLY. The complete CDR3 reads CASGPGAETLYF.

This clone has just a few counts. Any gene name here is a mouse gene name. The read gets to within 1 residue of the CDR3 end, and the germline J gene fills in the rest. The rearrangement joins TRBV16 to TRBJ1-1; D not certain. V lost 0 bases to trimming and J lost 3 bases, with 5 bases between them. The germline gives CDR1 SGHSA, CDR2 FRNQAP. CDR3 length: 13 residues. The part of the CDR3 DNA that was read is TGTGCAAGCAGCTTAGACGGACACACAGAAGTCTTC. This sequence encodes CASSLDGHTEVF. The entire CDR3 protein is CASSLDGHTEVFF.

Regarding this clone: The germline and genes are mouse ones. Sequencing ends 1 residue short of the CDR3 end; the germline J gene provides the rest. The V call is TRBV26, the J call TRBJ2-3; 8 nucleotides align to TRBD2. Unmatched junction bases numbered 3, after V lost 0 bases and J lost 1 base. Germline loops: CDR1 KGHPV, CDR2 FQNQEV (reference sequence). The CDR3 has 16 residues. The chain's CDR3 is CASSLSSWGGAETLYF. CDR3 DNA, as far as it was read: TGTGCCAGCAGTCTGTCGAGCTGGGGGGGTGCAGAAACGCTGTAT. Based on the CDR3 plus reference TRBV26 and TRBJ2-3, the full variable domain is NSKVIQTPRYLVKGQGQKAKMRCIPEKGHPVVFWYQQNKNNEFKFLINFQNQEVLQQIDMTEKRFSAECPSNSPCSLEIQSSEAGDSALYLCASSLSSWGGAETLYFGSGTRLTVL.

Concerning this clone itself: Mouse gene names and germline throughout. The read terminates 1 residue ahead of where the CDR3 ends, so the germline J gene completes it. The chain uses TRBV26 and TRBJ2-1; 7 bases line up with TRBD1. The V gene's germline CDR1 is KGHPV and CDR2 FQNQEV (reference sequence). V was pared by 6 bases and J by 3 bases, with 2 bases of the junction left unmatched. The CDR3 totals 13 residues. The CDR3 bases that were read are TGTGCCAGCAGGCGGGACAGCTATGCTGAGCAGTTC. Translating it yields CASRRDSYAEQF. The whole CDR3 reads CASRRDSYAEQFF.

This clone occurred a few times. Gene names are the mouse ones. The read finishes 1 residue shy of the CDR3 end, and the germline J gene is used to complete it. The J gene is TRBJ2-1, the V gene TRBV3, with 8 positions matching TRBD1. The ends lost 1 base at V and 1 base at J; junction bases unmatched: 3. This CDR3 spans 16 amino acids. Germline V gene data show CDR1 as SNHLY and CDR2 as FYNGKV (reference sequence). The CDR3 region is CASSLGTGKNYAEQFF. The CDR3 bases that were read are TGTGCCAGCAGCTTAGGGACAGGGAAGAACTATGCTGAGCAGTTC.

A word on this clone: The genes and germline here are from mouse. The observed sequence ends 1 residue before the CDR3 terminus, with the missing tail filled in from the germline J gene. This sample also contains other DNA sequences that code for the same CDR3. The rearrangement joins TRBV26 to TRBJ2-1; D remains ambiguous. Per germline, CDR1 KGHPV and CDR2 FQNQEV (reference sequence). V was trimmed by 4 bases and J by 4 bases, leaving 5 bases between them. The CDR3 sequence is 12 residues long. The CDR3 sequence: CASSRQYAEQFF. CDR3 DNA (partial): TGTGCCAGCAGTCGGCAGTATGCTGAGCAGTTC. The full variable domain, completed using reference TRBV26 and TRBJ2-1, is NSKVIQTPRYLVKGQGQKAKMRCIPEKGHPVVFWYQQNKNNEFKFLINFQNQEVLQQIDMTEKRFSAECPSNSPCSLEIQSSEAGDSALYLCASSRQYAEQFFGPGTRLTVL.

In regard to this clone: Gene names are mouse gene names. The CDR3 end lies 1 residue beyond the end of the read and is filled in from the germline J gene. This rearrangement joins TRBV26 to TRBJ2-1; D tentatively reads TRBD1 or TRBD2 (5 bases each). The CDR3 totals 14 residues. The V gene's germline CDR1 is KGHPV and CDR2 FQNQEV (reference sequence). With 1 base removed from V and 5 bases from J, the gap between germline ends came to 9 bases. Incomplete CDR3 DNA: TGTGCCAGCAGTCTGTGGGGGAGGGATGCTGAGCAGTTC. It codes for CASSLWGRDAEQF. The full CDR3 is CASSLWGRDAEQFF.

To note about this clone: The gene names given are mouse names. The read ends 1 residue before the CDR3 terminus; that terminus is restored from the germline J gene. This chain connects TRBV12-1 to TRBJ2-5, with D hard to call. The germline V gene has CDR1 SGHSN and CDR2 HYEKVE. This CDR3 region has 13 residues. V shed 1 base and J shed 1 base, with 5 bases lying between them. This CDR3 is CASSLGYQDTQYF. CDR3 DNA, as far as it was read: TGTGCCAGCTCTCTTGGGTACCAAGACACCCAGTAC.

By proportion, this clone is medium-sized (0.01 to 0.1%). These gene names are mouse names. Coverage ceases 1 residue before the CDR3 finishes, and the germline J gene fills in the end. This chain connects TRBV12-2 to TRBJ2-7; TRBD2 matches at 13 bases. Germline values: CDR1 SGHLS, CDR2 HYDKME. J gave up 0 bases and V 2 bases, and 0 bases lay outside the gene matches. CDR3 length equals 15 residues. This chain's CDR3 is CASSRDWGGSYEQYF. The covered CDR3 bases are TGTGCCAGCTCTCGGGACTGGGGGGGCTCCTATGAACAGTAC.

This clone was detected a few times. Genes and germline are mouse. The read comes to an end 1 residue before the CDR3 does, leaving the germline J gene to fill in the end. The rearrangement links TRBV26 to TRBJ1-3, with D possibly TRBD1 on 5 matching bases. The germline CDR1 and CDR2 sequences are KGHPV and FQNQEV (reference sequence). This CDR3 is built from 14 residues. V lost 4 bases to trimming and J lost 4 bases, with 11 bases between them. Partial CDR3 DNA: TGTGCCAGCAGTCCGTACGGGACGGGAAATACGCTCTAT. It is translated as CASSPYGTGNTLY. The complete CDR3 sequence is CASSPYGTGNTLYF. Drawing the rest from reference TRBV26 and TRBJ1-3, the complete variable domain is NSKVIQTPRYLVKGQGQKAKMRCIPEKGHPVVFWYQQNKNNEFKFLINFQNQEVLQQIDMTEKRFSAECPSNSPCSLEIQSSEAGDSALYLCASSPYGTGNTLYFGEGSRLIVV.

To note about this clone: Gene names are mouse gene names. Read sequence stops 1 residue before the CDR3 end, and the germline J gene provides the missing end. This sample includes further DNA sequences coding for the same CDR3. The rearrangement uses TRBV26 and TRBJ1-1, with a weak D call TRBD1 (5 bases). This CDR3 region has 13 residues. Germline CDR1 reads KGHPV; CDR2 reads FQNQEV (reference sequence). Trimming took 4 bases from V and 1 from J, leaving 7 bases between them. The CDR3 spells CASSPQGNTEVFF. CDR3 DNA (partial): TGTGCCAGCAGTCCCCAGGGAAACACAGAAGTCTTC.